These 19 T cell receptor beta chains came from one sample sequenced in a study of blood T cell repertoires in COVID-19. The table came from immunoSEQ multiplex PCR; TCRdb's copy has only in-frame clones and leaves some out. The sample includes about 290,000 clones, around 86% of them seen just once. The sequenced material came from PBMCs or T cells enriched from blood (not recorded which). The receptors were gathered from a woman aged 40 to 50 who had recovered from COVID-19.

This clone came up once. This chain links TRBV6-5 with TRBJ1-5; D unresolved. The V end was cut by 6 bases, the J end by 5 bases, with 14 bases between. The V gene's germline CDR1 is MNHEY and CDR2 SVGAGI. CDR3 size: 14 residues. The chain's CDR3 is CASRPARDDQPQHF. In nucleotides, the CDR3 is TGTGCCAGCAGACCCGCCCGAGATGATCAGCCCCAGCATTTT.

The sample holds one count of this clone. The rearrangement uses TRBV4-1 and TRBJ1-5, with a tentative D call TRBD1 (5 bases). CDR1 is MGHRA, CDR2 YSYEKL, per germline. CDR3 length equals 16 residues. V dropped 5 bases and J dropped 0 bases, with 14 bases sitting between them. The CDR3 nucleotides read TGCGCCAGCAGCGAAACCCCGACAGTTAGCAATCAGCCCCAGCATTTT. Its translation: CASSETPTVSNQPQHF.

The gene calls are TRBV30 and TRBJ1-5; tentative D call: TRBD1 (6 bases). V was shortened by 5 bases and J by 6 bases, with 14 bases between the two germline ends. The CDR3 consists of 13 residues. The germline V gene encodes CDR1 GTSNPN and CDR2 SVGIG (reference sequence). The chain's CDR3 is CAWEPGAGQPQHF. For the CDR3, the DNA is TGTGCCTGGGAACCAGGGGCGGGTCAGCCCCAGCATTTT.

V and J are TRBV29-1 and TRBJ2-3; D gene uncertain. The V end lost 1 base, the J end lost 1 base, and 9 bases lay between the germline ends. Germline CDR1 reads SQVTM; CDR2 reads ANQGSEA. The CDR3 length is 14 residues. CDR3 in DNA: TGCAGCGTTGAAGGGCAGATTCGCACAGATACGCAGTATTTT. Amino acids: CSVEGQIRTDTQYF.

The chain couples TRBV7-3 to TRBJ1-1; a weak D match, TRBD1 (6 bases). Germline V gene sequence: CDR1 SGHTA, CDR2 FQGTGA. This CDR3 spans 18 amino acids. V lost 2 bases, J lost 1 base, and 20 bases lay in between. DNA of the CDR3: TGTGCCAGCAGCTTAGGTCCCCACAGGGCGCTAGGGAACACTGAAGCTTTCTTT. Its translation is CASSLGPHRALGNTEAFF.

This chain joins TRBV7-3 and TRBJ1-1, with D perhaps TRBD1 (6 bases). Trimming removed 6 bases at V and 10 bases at J, with 18 bases between. The germline CDR1 and CDR2 sequences are SGHTA and FQGTGA. The CDR3 is 13 amino acids. CDR3 amino acids: CASSQGPRMLAFF. The CDR3 DNA reads as TGTGCCAGCAGTCAGGGGCCCCGGATGCTAGCTTTCTTT.

This rearrangement joins TRBV5-1 to TRBJ1-2; 9 positions agree with TRBD1. Germline V lookup: CDR1 SGHRS, CDR2 YFSETQ. The CDR3 is made up of 17 amino acids. V trimming: 3 bases; J trimming: 8 bases; junction bases outside the gene matches: 17. The chain's CDR3 is CASSYSPPGQGGSGYTF. CDR3 nucleotide sequence: TGCGCCAGCAGCTACAGCCCCCCGGGACAGGGAGGATCCGGCTACACCTTC.

The V gene is TRBV12-5, the J gene TRBJ2-2, with 11 positions matching TRBD2. With V trimmed by 4 bases and J by 4 bases, 8 bases remained unmatched. The CDR3 contains 17 residues. Germline CDR1 LGHNT, CDR2 FRNRAP. CDR3 DNA sequence: TGTGCTAGTGGTTCCTTAGCGGGAGGGCCTGCCACCGGGGAGCTGTTTTTT. This encodes CASGSLAGGPATGELFF.

CDR3 protein: CASSTRQGVGYGYTF. CDR3 DNA: TGTGCCAGTAGTACCCGACAGGGTGTTGGCTATGGCTACACCTTC. V and J are TRBV19 and TRBJ1-2; 7 positions match TRBD1. Germline lookup yields CDR1 LNHDA and CDR2 SQIVND (reference sequence). The CDR3 has 15 residues. V trimming: 4 bases; J trimming: 4 bases; junction bases outside the gene matches: 9.

This clone has at least ten counts. The J gene is TRBJ1-4, the V gene TRBV7-9; D remains unclear. Germline V gives CDR1 SEHNR, CDR2 FQNEAQ (reference sequence). Trimming removed 1 base at V and 8 bases at J, with 14 bases between. The CDR3 spans 15 residues. The CDR3 DNA follows: TGTGCCAGCAGCTTAGGGCTCACCGGGGAGGAAAAACTGTTTTTT. Its protein product is CASSLGLTGEEKLFF.

The chain employs TRBV5-1 and TRBJ2-2, with 11 nucleotides matching TRBD1. The germline V gene encodes CDR1 SGHRS and CDR2 YFSETQ. The CDR3 spans 17 residues. Germline trimming cut 4 bases from V and 0 bases from J; bases unmatched to any gene: 5. The CDR3 DNA sequence: TGCGCCAGCAGCCAGGACAGGGGGCTTGCGAACACCGGGGAGCTGTTTTTT. As protein: CASSQDRGLANTGELFF.

The CDR3 nucleotides are TGTGCCAGCAGCCCCCGGACAGTACCGGGAAACACCATATATTTT. Protein sequence: CASSPRTVPGNTIYF. This sequence joins TRBV7-9 and TRBJ1-3; perhaps TRBD1 as D (6 bases). CDR3 length: 15 amino acids. Trimming pared 5 bases from V and 4 bases from J, leaving 15 bases between. Germline V CDR1 and CDR2: SEHNR, FQNEAQ (reference sequence).

This sequence joins TRBV27 and TRBJ2-3, with TRBD2 matching over 7 bases. The CDR3 has 16 residues. The V gene end was trimmed by 4 bases and the J gene end by 0 bases; junction bases not matched to a gene: 7. Germline-derived CDR1 and CDR2 are MNHEY and SMNVEV (reference sequence). The CDR3 coding sequence is TGTGCCAGCAGTTACCGCGGGGGAATTAGCACAGATACGCAGTATTTT. Translating gives CASSYRGGISTDTQYF.

The rearrangement links TRBV4-1 to TRBJ1-1; no definite D call. The germline V and J ends were trimmed by 1 base and 2 bases, with 8 bases remaining between them. The CDR3 runs to 14 residues. Looked up from germline, CDR1 is MGHRA and CDR2 is YSYEKL. The CDR3 region has the DNA TGCGCCAGCAGCCAAGCGGCGGCCAACACTGAAGCTTTCTTT. Encoded protein: CASSQAAANTEAFF.

The V and J genes are TRBV20-1 and TRBJ1-2, with D uncertain. The V gene lost 6 bases and the J gene lost 5 bases, with 10 bases spanning the gap. Germline V gives CDR1 DFQATT, CDR2 SNEGSKA (reference sequence). This CDR3 region has 11 residues. The CDR3: CSAAGVYGYTF. CDR3 nucleotide sequence: TGCAGTGCCGCCGGAGTTTATGGCTACACCTTC.

This chain's CDR3 is CASSSEDRGHEQFF. CDR3 DNA: TGTGCCAGCAGCTCCGAGGACAGGGGGCATGAGCAGTTCTTC. The chain has TRBV11-2 and TRBJ2-1; 11 nucleotides align to TRBD1. The CDR3 covers 14 residues. CDR1 is SGHAT and CDR2 is FQNNGV in the germline V gene. Trimming removed 4 bases from V and 8 bases from J; junction bases left unmatched: 4.

This chain uses TRBV5-1 with TRBJ1-1; D not resolved. The germline gives CDR1 SGHRS, CDR2 YFSETQ. Deletions cut 1 base from V and 4 bases from J, with 14 bases between. The CDR3 spans 15 residues. The DNA for the CDR3 is TGCGCCAGCAGCTTGTACGGGGAAATGAGCACTGAAGCTTTCTTT. It codes for CASSLYGEMSTEAFF.

The chain is built from TRBV19 and TRBJ1-2; 11 bases line up with TRBD1. The V and J ends lost 5 bases and 8 bases, in that order; junction bases with no gene match: 7. Germline assignment: CDR1 LNHDA and CDR2 SQIVND (reference sequence). The CDR3 has 14 residues. CDR3 loop: CASSLDRGPRGYTF. The CDR3, as DNA: TGTGCCAGTAGTCTGGACAGGGGGCCGAGAGGCTACACCTTC.

The chain couples TRBV19 to TRBJ1-5; weak D call: TRBD1 (6 bases). The germline V gene has CDR1 LNHDA and CDR2 SQIVND (reference sequence). The CDR3 consists of 16 residues. V was cut by 3 bases and J by 0 bases, with 12 bases left in between. The DNA for the CDR3 is TGTGCCAGTAGTATTCTGACAGGAAATAGCAATCAGCCCCAGCATTTT. This translates into CASSILTGNSNQPQHF.